The present TCR beta chain was sequenced within a study of a mutant IDH1 vaccine in newly diagnosed glioma. On the study more broadly: Earlier therapy was either radiotherapy, temozolomide, or both, and most got both.

As concerns this clone: Its target is not known.

Repertoires were generated with immunoSEQ multiplex PCR, while TCRdb's copy carries only in-frame clones and drops some. The sample comprises about 25,000 clones, 75% to 80% of which are singletons, and roughly 10% rests with the top ten. The CDR3 runs 17 residues. CDR1 and CDR2 (germline): LNHNV, YYDKDF (reference sequence). Trimming took 0 bases from V and 7 from J, leaving 19 bases between them. Stated time point: week 5, during vaccination. Vaccine doses each comprised 300 ug of mutant IDH1 20-mer peptide, with topical imiquimod. This TCR came from a man aged 35-49 years with glioma. The sequencing here drew on PBMCs, taken from a glioma patient whose treatment included an IDH1 peptide vaccine. V usage is TRBV15 and J usage is TRBJ2-1; weak D call: TRBD2 (5 bases). The chain's CDR3 is CATSREPRGPTGNEQFF. CDR3 coding DNA: TGTGCCACCAGCAGAGAACCGCGAGGCCCGACGGGGAATGAGCAGTTCTTC.